This T cell receptor beta chain derives from a study of cytomegalovirus exposure and HLA in healthy donors. Whole-study results and caveats: Listed as cytomegalovirus-associated were 170 or so TCR beta chains. A later analysis found first-cohort TCR clusters tended to co-occur in the approximately 110 validation repertoires.

Only in-frame clones appear in the TCRdb table, and some are missing; sequencing was by immunoSEQ multiplex PCR. The data hold 90,000 to 100,000 clones, with over 75% observed a single time. A remark on this clone: The target antigen is unknown.

The V gene end was trimmed by 5 bases and the J gene end by 0 bases; junction bases not matched to a gene: 7. CDR1 SGHVS and CDR2 FQNEAQ come from the germline V gene. The CDR3 is 15 residues long. Sample: PBMCs. The chain recombines TRBV7-8 with TRBJ2-7; the match to TRBD2 covers 7 bases. The TCR originated in a man aged 18 to 30 in good health and CMV-seropositive. CDR3 sequence reads: CASSDRRDYSYEQYF. In nucleotides, the CDR3 is TGTGCCAGCAGCGACCGCAGGGACTACTCCTACGAGCAGTACTTC.